The 20 T cell receptor beta chains in this list originate from one sample, sequenced in a study of blood T cell repertoires in COVID-19. Some clones are missing from TCRdb's copy, which holds only in-frame ones; the method was immunoSEQ multiplex PCR. The sample lists fewer than 250,000 clones, roughly four fifths occurring once. Sequenced: peripheral blood. Receptors originate from a woman in her forties or fifties with acute or convalescent COVID-19.

The chain uses TRBV20-1 and TRBJ1-2, with TRBD1 matching over 9 bases. The CDR3 consists of 14 residues. In germline, CDR1 is DFQATT, CDR2 SNEGSKA (reference sequence). The trim removed 4 bases at V and 2 bases at J, leaving 5 bases unmatched. This CDR3 is CSAIEGQGNYGYTF. The CDR3 DNA reads as TGCAGTGCTATTGAGGGACAGGGAAACTATGGCTACACCTTC.

This sequence joins TRBV6-5 and TRBJ1-6; no reliable D call. Trimming removed 0 bases from V and 10 bases from J, with 10 bases in between. Germline CDR1 and CDR2: MNHEY and SVGAGI. CDR3 length equals 14 residues. Here the CDR3 reads CASSYSRPGSPLHF. In DNA form, the CDR3 reads TGTGCCAGCAGTTACTCCCGTCCGGGGTCACCCCTCCACTTT.

The chain uses TRBV19 and TRBJ2-4; 9 nucleotides align to TRBD1. Germline V gives CDR1 LNHDA, CDR2 SQIVND (reference sequence). This CDR3 region has 17 residues. The J segment lost 1 base and the V segment lost 3 bases, leaving 7 bases of the junction unmatched. DNA of the CDR3: TGTGCCAGTAGTATGATGGGACAGGGATCGGCCAAAAACATTCAGTACTTC. As protein: CASSMMGQGSAKNIQYF.

V and J are TRBV19 and TRBJ2-7, with 11 bases lining up with TRBD1. Germline V gene lookup returns CDR1 LNHDA and CDR2 SQIVND (reference sequence). This CDR3 has 15 residues. J was trimmed by 3 bases and V by 5 bases; bases with no gene match: 6. CDR3 sequence: CASSRSGTGGYEQYF. Here the CDR3 DNA reads TGTGCCAGTAGTCGATCCGGGACAGGGGGCTACGAGCAGTACTTC.

V usage is TRBV7-9 and J usage is TRBJ2-4; 10 nucleotides align to TRBD1. V was pared by 4 bases and J by 8 bases, with 5 bases of the junction left unmatched. The CDR3 is made up of 14 amino acids. Germline CDR1 SEHNR, CDR2 FQNEAQ (reference sequence). The CDR3 sequence: CASSSTGGKDIQYF. In DNA, the CDR3 is TGTGCCAGCAGCTCGACAGGGGGCAAGGACATTCAGTACTTC.

This clone was seen only a few times. As DNA, the CDR3 is TGTGCCAGCAGCCAAGTAGCGGGGGGTGCCTACGAGCAGTACTTC. Protein sequence: CASSQVAGGAYEQYF. The V and J genes are TRBV4-2 and TRBJ2-7; TRBD2 agrees at 10 bases. V lost 1 base and J lost 2; bases outside the gene matches: 2. The CDR3 length is 15 residues. Germline values: CDR1 LGHNA, CDR2 YNFKEQ.

As for this clone: Other DNA sequences in this sample translate to the same CDR3. The rearrangement links TRBV28 to TRBJ2-7; TRBD1 matches at 9 bases. CDR3 length: 15 amino acids. J lost 1 base, V lost 4 bases, and 5 bases had no gene match. Germline-derived CDR1 and CDR2 are MDHEN and SYDVKM. CDR3 DNA: TGTGCCAGCAGTTCATCCGGGACAGGGTCCTACGAGCAGTACTTC. Its translation: CASSSSGTGSYEQYF.

This sequence joins TRBV7-2 and TRBJ1-6; 11 bases are shared with TRBD1. The ends lost 2 bases at V and 10 bases at J; junction bases unmatched: 10. The CDR3 extends over 17 amino acids. Germline loops: CDR1 SGHTA, CDR2 FQGNSA. The CDR3 region has the DNA TGTGCCAGCAGCTTACACCGTACGGACAGGGGGCGGTCACCCCTCCACTTT. Translation gives CASSLHRTDRGRSPLHF.

This clone was seen a single time. The rearrangement links TRBV13 to TRBJ2-2, with TRBD2 matching 11 bases. V trimming: 1 base; J trimming: 4 bases; junction bases outside the gene matches: 5. There are 17 residues in the CDR3. Germline CDR1 reads PRHDT; CDR2 reads FYEKMQ (reference sequence). This chain's CDR3 is CASSLELAGETTGELFF. The CDR3 region has the DNA TGTGCCAGCAGCTTAGAACTAGCGGGAGAGACCACCGGGGAGCTGTTTTTT.

The chain has TRBV18 and TRBJ1-1, with 8 bases matching TRBD1. CDR1 and CDR2 from the germline V gene are KGHSH and LQKENI. With 3 bases clipped from V and 4 bases from J, the junction kept 4 bases outside the gene matches. The length of the CDR3 is 14 residues. The CDR3 loop is CASSPQGAGTEAFF. CDR3 nucleotides: TGTGCCAGCTCACCGCAGGGGGCTGGCACTGAAGCTTTCTTT.

In its sample, this clone was seen once. The chain combines TRBV5-4 with TRBJ2-2; D may be TRBD2 (6 bases). Germline CDR1 reads SGHNT; CDR2 reads YYREEE (reference sequence). Between the trimmed V and J ends, which lost 4 bases and 5 bases, there was a span of 21 bases. The CDR3 contains 17 residues. The chain's CDR3 is CASSRGIGAGGTGELFF. The CDR3, as DNA: TGTGCCAGCAGCCGGGGGATTGGAGCTGGAGGGACCGGGGAGCTGTTTTTT.

The chain combines TRBV11-2 with TRBJ2-7, with 7 bases matching TRBD1. This CDR3 comprises 16 residues. Trimming at V came to 5 bases and at J to 0 bases, leaving 10 bases not matched to a gene. The germline V gene has CDR1 SGHAT and CDR2 FQNNGV. The CDR3 spells CASSPTGIRSSYEQYF. The CDR3 DNA sequence: TGTGCCAGCAGCCCGACAGGGATTAGAAGCTCCTACGAGCAGTACTTC.

The V and J genes are TRBV6-6 and TRBJ2-7; D is possibly TRBD1 or TRBD2 (5 bases each). With 5 bases removed from V and 0 bases from J, the gap between germline ends came to 23 bases. This CDR3 has 18 residues. Germline V gives CDR1 MNHNY, CDR2 SVGAGI (reference sequence). The CDR3 nucleotides are TGTGCCAGCAGTCGAGGGGCCACTCTACGTTCTAGCTCCTACGAGCAGTACTTC. This translates into CASSRGATLRSSSYEQYF.

V is TRBV5-1 and J is TRBJ2-2; D not resolved. Germline V gives CDR1 SGHRS, CDR2 YFSETQ. The V gene lost 1 base and the J gene lost 0 bases, with 7 bases spanning the gap. The CDR3 consists of 15 residues. Written as DNA, the CDR3 is TGCGCCAGCAGCTTGCCTACCGCGAACACCGGGGAGCTGTTTTTT. Translation gives CASSLPTANTGELFF.

CDR3 DNA sequence: TGCGCCAGCAGCCACACTACAGGGGACTCCCGCCTCATGAACACTGAAGCTTTCTTT. It yields the protein CASSHTTGDSRLMNTEAFF. This rearrangement joins TRBV5-1 to TRBJ1-1; 7 nucleotides match TRBD1. V lost 4 bases and J lost 0; bases outside the gene matches: 18. This CDR3 contains 19 residues. Per the germline V gene, CDR1 is SGHRS and CDR2 is YFSETQ.

The CDR3 DNA is TGTGCCAGCAGTGCCTTCTCGGGGAGGGGTGAAGCTTTCTTT. Encoded protein: CASSAFSGRGEAFF. The gene calls are TRBV6-4 and TRBJ1-1; possibly TRBD1 for D (5 bases). Germline assignment: CDR1 MRHNA and CDR2 SNTAGT. The CDR3 is 14 residues long. Between the trimmed V and J ends, which lost 4 bases and 7 bases, there was a span of 16 bases.

This clone was observed a handful of times. This chain uses TRBV19 with TRBJ1-2; 7 bases align to TRBD1. Germline loops: CDR1 LNHDA, CDR2 SQIVND (reference sequence). The CDR3 has 14 amino acids. The J segment lost 7 bases and the V segment lost 5 bases, leaving 10 bases of the junction unmatched. The CDR3 loop is CASSPDRMSGGYTF. Here the CDR3 DNA reads TGTGCCAGTAGTCCGGACAGGATGAGCGGTGGCTACACCTTC. Supplemented by reference TRBV19 and TRBJ1-2, the full variable domain reads DGGITQSPKYLFRKEGQNVTLSCEQNLNHDAMYWYRQDPGQGLRLIYYSQIVNDFQKGDIAEGYSVSREKKESFPLTVTSAQKNPTAFYLCASSPDRMSGGYTFGSGTRLTVV.

The V gene is TRBV19, the J gene TRBJ1-2; tentative D call: TRBD1 (6 bases). With 6 bases removed from V and 0 bases from J, the gap between germline ends came to 20 bases. The CDR3 has 17 amino acids. CDR1 is LNHDA, CDR2 SQIVND, per germline (reference sequence). As DNA, the CDR3 is TGTGCCAGTAGGAAGAGGGGGTCGCAAACTCCTAACTATGGCTACACCTTC. Protein product: CASRKRGSQTPNYGYTF.

This rearrangement joins TRBV15 to TRBJ2-3; a possible D gene is TRBD2 (5 bases). From germline, CDR1 is LNHNV and CDR2 YYDKDF (reference sequence). V was pared by 0 bases and J by 2 bases, with 12 bases between. The CDR3 contains 16 residues. CDR3 DNA: TGTGCCACCAGCAGAGATTCTAAGCGGCCCACAGATACGCAGTATTTT. Translation: CATSRDSKRPTDTQYF.

The chain links TRBV7-2 to TRBJ2-7; 11 nucleotides align to TRBD1. Looked up from germline, CDR1 is SGHTA and CDR2 is FQGNSA. Losses at the gene ends were 9 bases for V and 3 bases for J; bases not matched to a gene: 10. The CDR3 consists of 15 residues. In DNA form, the CDR3 reads TGTGCCAGTACCAGCCCGGGACAGGGGGTCTACGAGCAGTACTTC. As protein: CASTSPGQGVYEQYF.